A single sample is the source of the 5 T cell receptor beta chains below, sequenced in a study of T cells in Graves' hyperthyroidism and ophthalmopathy. Regions amplified from RNA transcripts were the TCR beta CDR3 regions. The HTBI primer set was used in a first-round RT-PCR of the TCR CDR3. TCRdb recomputed calls from the multiplex PCR reads with MiXCR, one row per CDR3 protein. The sample contains about 640,000 distinct CDR3 sequences, around 20% of which appear only once. Sequencing was carried out using blood. These receptors all come from a man aged 25 to 40 with Graves' ophthalmopathy.

The chain links TRBV19 to TRBJ2-1; TRBD1 aligns across 7 bases. V was pared by 5 bases and J by 9 bases, with 7 bases of the junction left unmatched. Germline V gives CDR1 LNHDA, CDR2 SQIVND (reference sequence). This CDR3 is built from 13 residues. CDR3 region: CASSGTTGFEQFF. DNA for the CDR3: TGTGCCAGTAGTGGCACGACAGGGTTTGAGCAGTTCTTC.

At least ten counts were recorded for this clonotype. The V gene is TRBV30, the J gene TRBJ2-1; D may be TRBD2 (5 bases). Germline CDR1 reads GTSNPN; CDR2 reads SVGIG (reference sequence). The length of the CDR3 is 12 residues. V lost 0 bases and J lost 9, with 9 bases in between. The CDR3 bases are TGTGCCTGGAGTGTCATAGCGATTGAGCAGTTCTTC. Its translation: CAWSVIAIEQFF.

DNA for the CDR3: TGCGCCAGCAGCTTGCTAGCGGGAGCGAACTACAATGAGCAGTTCTTC. Protein: CASSLLAGANYNEQFF. The chain joins TRBV5-1 to TRBJ2-1; TRBD2 agrees at 10 bases. With V trimmed by 1 base and J by 3 bases, 4 bases remained unmatched. The CDR3 has 16 residues. Germline V gene sequence: CDR1 SGHRS, CDR2 YFSETQ.

There are many counts of this clonotype. The rearrangement links TRBV11-2 to TRBJ2-2; unclear D gene. Looked up from germline, CDR1 is SGHAT and CDR2 is FQNNGV. V was cut by 1 base and J by 6 bases, with 12 bases left in between. The CDR3 extends over 15 amino acids. The CDR3 coding sequence is TGTGCCAGCAGCTTAGGGAGTCCGGGCGCCGGGGAGCTGTTTTTT. It yields the protein CASSLGSPGAGELFF.

The V call is TRBV20-1, the J call TRBJ1-5; no clear D. V was pared by 0 bases and J by 0 bases, with 9 bases between. The germline gives CDR1 DFQATT, CDR2 SNEGSKA (reference sequence). CDR3 length equals 15 residues. The DNA for the CDR3 is TGCAGTGCTAGAGATCGGTCAGGTAGCAATCAGCCCCAGCATTTT. Translation: CSARDRSGSNQPQHF.